Below are 14 T cell receptor beta chains sequenced from a single sample in a study of graft-versus-host responses after intestinal transplantation. This table comes from immunoSEQ multiplex PCR, and its TCRdb copy is limited to in-frame clones, with some not included. Of about 77,000 clones listed, about 90% are singletons. Sequences were derived from PBMCs, sampled 98 days after intestinal transplantation. The receptors shown here come from a human patient who received an intestinal transplant, so some T cells may come from the graft donor.

The rearrangement uses TRBV30 and TRBJ2-1; TRBD2 aligns across 10 bases. After removal of 3 bases from V and 1 base from J, the junction contained 9 bases not matched to a gene. This CDR3 region has 17 residues. The germline V gene has CDR1 GTSNPN and CDR2 SVGIG (reference sequence). The CDR3 DNA reads as TGTGCCTGGAGCGACGCCCCACTAGCGGGGTCCTACAATGAGCAGTTCTTC. Protein: CAWSDAPLAGSYNEQFF.

CDR3 DNA sequence: TGTGCCAGCAGCCGGACTAGCGCTCAAGAGACCCAGTACTTC. Residues: CASSRTSAQETQYF. This chain connects TRBV5-8 to TRBJ2-5; 9 bases map to TRBD2. With 4 bases clipped from V and 2 bases from J, the junction kept 3 bases outside the gene matches. This CDR3 is built from 14 residues. Germline assignment: CDR1 SGHTS and CDR2 YDEGEE.

The chain is built from TRBV11-2 and TRBJ2-7, with D tentatively TRBD1 (5 bases). The germline CDR1 and CDR2 sequences are SGHAT and FQNNGV. Deletions cut 5 bases from V and 6 bases from J, with 17 bases between. CDR3 length equals 14 residues. The chain's CDR3 is CASSPTVQGAEQYF. DNA for the CDR3: TGTGCCAGCAGCCCAACCGTTCAGGGCGCCGAGCAGTACTTC.

V and J are TRBV2 and TRBJ1-2, with D possibly being TRBD1 (5 bases). V lost 1 base and J lost 4, with 7 bases in between. The V gene's germline CDR1 is SNHLY and CDR2 FYNNEI. The CDR3 runs to 13 residues. CDR3 loop: CASSEGGGYGYTF. As DNA, the CDR3 is TGTGCCAGCAGTGAAGGTGGGGGCTATGGCTACACCTTC. The whole variable domain, remainder taken from reference TRBV2 and TRBJ1-2, is EPEVTQTPSHQVTQMGQEVILRCVPISNHLYFYWYRQILGQKVEFLVSFYNNEISEKSEIFDDQFSVERPDGSNFTLKIRSTKLEDSAMYFCASSEGGGYGYTFGSGTRLTVV.

The gene calls are TRBV7-3 and TRBJ2-3; 8 bases match TRBD2. The CDR3 is made up of 16 amino acids. V was pared by 5 bases and J by 7 bases, with 14 bases of the junction left unmatched. CDR1 and CDR2 from the germline V gene are SGHTA and FQGTGA. This CDR3 is CASSPRAAGARNTQYF. The CDR3 nucleotides read TGTGCCAGCAGCCCCCGTGCAGCGGGAGCCCGAAATACGCAGTATTTT.

The rearrangement uses TRBV2 and TRBJ1-5, with TRBD1 matching over 9 bases. Germline CDR1 and CDR2: SNHLY and FYNNEI. J gave up 6 bases and V 4 bases, and 16 bases lay outside the gene matches. This CDR3 contains 18 residues. In DNA, the CDR3 is TGTGCCAGCAGTGTTATGAGGGGACAGGGTTTTGGGAGTCAGCCCCAGCATTTT. Protein sequence: CASSVMRGQGFGSQPQHF.

This clone has a single count. The gene calls are TRBV4-2 and TRBJ2-7; 10 nucleotides align to TRBD2. With V trimmed by 0 bases and J by 3 bases, 5 bases remained unmatched. CDR3 length: 16 amino acids. The germline gives CDR1 LGHNA, CDR2 YNFKEQ. The CDR3, as DNA: TGTGCCAGCAGCCAAGAGGCTAGCGGGGGCCGCTACGAGCAGTACTTC. It encodes CASSQEASGGRYEQYF.

The chain recombines TRBV9 with TRBJ2-3, with D possibly matching TRBD1 (6 bases). Germline-derived CDR1 and CDR2 are SGDLS and YYNGEE. Between the trimmed V and J ends, which lost 0 bases and 0 bases, there was a span of 8 bases. The CDR3 has 15 amino acids. This CDR3 is CASSVVGQSTDTQYF. CDR3 sequence (DNA): TGTGCCAGCAGCGTAGTTGGACAGAGCACAGATACGCAGTATTTT.

The chain couples TRBV7-9 to TRBJ1-2; D perhaps matches TRBD1 (6 bases). CDR3 length equals 15 residues. Trimming took 1 base from V and 2 from J, leaving 11 bases between them. Germline CDR1 SEHNR, CDR2 FQNEAQ (reference sequence). The CDR3 DNA reads TGTGCCAGCAGCTTAGGGCAGGGGATGAACTATGGCTACACCTTC. This gives the protein CASSLGQGMNYGYTF.

This clone was observed a few times. The chain is built from TRBV5-1 and TRBJ2-5, with 10 positions matching TRBD2. V dropped 3 bases and J dropped 5; count of bases not matched to a gene: 4. This CDR3 spans 14 amino acids. Germline-derived CDR1 and CDR2 are SGHRS and YFSETQ. The DNA of the CDR3 is TGCGCCAGCAGCTCAGCGGGGGGGCCGGAGACCCAGTACTTC. This gives the protein CASSSAGGPETQYF.

The chain is built from TRBV29-1 and TRBJ2-6; D may be TRBD2 (5 bases). The CDR3 is 14 residues long. From germline, CDR1 is SQVTM and CDR2 ANQGSEA. Trimming left V 3 bases short and J 4 bases short, with 10 bases between. The CDR3 sequence is CSVDGVGGANVLTF. CDR3 nucleotide sequence: TGCAGCGTTGACGGGGTTGGCGGGGCCAACGTCCTGACTTTC.

The chain couples TRBV27 to TRBJ2-2; D is undetermined. CDR1 MNHEY and CDR2 SMNVEV come from the germline V gene (reference sequence). Trimming took off 11 bases at V and 5 bases at J, with 18 bases between the two ends. The CDR3 covers 14 residues. The CDR3 DNA is TGTGCCTTCTTCCCAATAGTCCGAACCGGGGAGCTGTTTTTT. Translation gives CAFFPIVRTGELFF.

The rearrangement joins TRBV7-9 to TRBJ2-7, with TRBD1 matching over 7 bases. Germline V CDR1 and CDR2: SEHNR, FQNEAQ (reference sequence). V gave up 1 base and J gave up 5 bases; unmatched junction bases: 5. The CDR3 runs to 14 residues. The CDR3 spells CASSLVGGGNEQYF. In DNA form, the CDR3 reads TGTGCCAGCAGCTTAGTAGGGGGCGGCAACGAGCAGTACTTC.

This clone was seen only once. The chain combines TRBV10-2 with TRBJ2-7, with 14 positions matching TRBD2. With V trimmed by 2 bases and J by 3 bases, 9 bases remained unmatched. Germline CDR1 WSHSY, CDR2 SAAADI. This CDR3 comprises 18 residues. The CDR3, as DNA: TGCGCCAGCAGTGAGGGGACTAGCGGGAGCCAAGGTGGCTACGAGCAGTACTTC. Residues: CASSEGTSGSQGGYEQYF.